This entry is about one T cell receptor (beta chain). Its antigen is undetermined. The data derive from a study of cytomegalovirus exposure and HLA in healthy donors. Study-wide context: The Caucasian-associated ancestry cluster held about 80% of roughly 370 genotyped donors. Whole-study findings and limits: The HLA-A and HLA-B alleles of most subjects were reportedly predicted accurately from TCR beta sequences. Later analysis identified a missense DCLRE1C variant that was linked to TCR beta V- and J-gene trimming. A later analysis linked more than 15,000 TCR beta sequences to HLA alleles at 0.05 false discovery rate.

A multiplex PCR was run with 60 Vbeta primers and 13 Jbeta primers. The method was immunoSEQ multiplex PCR; TCRdb's version includes in-frame clones alone and lacks a portion of them. The sample includes around 210,000 clones. The CDR3 loop spans 15 amino acids. V was clipped by 3 bases and J by 0 bases; unmatched bases: 4. CDR1 is GTSNPN and CDR2 is SVGIG in the germline V gene (reference sequence). This clonotype originated in a girl aged 2-10 years in good health and CMV-seropositive. V usage is TRBV30 and J usage is TRBJ2-2, with 7 positions matching TRBD1. Source material: PBMCs. The CDR3 loop is CAWSEGAPNTGELFF. The CDR3 bases are TGTGCCTGGAGCGAGGGGGCACCGAACACCGGGGAGCTGTTTTTT.